The 5 T cell receptor beta chains below were found in one sample sequenced in a study of beta chain features in type 1 diabetes. Expressed TCRB transcripts were sequenced, since all the RNA that had been isolated was reverse transcribed. TCRdb keeps only in-frame clones here, not all; method: immunoSEQ multiplex PCR. The table has about 140,000 clones, about 7% seen once. What was sequenced was central memory CD4+ T cells from blood. The receptors derive from a woman in her twenties or thirties in good health.

The V and J genes are TRBV7-2 and TRBJ2-7; 10 positions match TRBD1. The junction had 2 bases not matched to a gene; V was cut back by 3 bases and J by 3 bases. Germline CDR1 is SGHTA and CDR2 is FQGNSA. The CDR3 has 14 residues. CDR3 bases: TGTGCCAGCAGCTTGACAGGGGGCGACTACGAGCAGTACTTC. Translating it yields CASSLTGGDYEQYF.

V is TRBV7-3 and J is TRBJ1-2, with 7 bases matching TRBD1. Germline CDR1 and CDR2: SGHTA and FQGTGA. The CDR3 is 16 amino acids. V shed 5 bases and J 7 bases; nucleotides not matched to a gene: 16. CDR3 nucleotide sequence: TGTGCCAGCAGCCAGACGGGAGGGGGCGGACCTGGTGGCTACACCTTC. Its translation is CASSQTGGGGPGGYTF. The variable domain in full, completed from reference TRBV7-3 and TRBJ1-2, reads GAGVSQTPSNKVTEKGKYVELRCDPISGHTALYWYRQSLGQGPEFLIYFQGTGAADDSGLPNDRFFAVRPEGSVSTLKIQRTERGDSAVYLCASSQTGGGGPGGYTFGSGTRLTVV.

This clone was counted only a few times. This chain uses TRBV29-1 with TRBJ2-1; D possibly corresponds to TRBD2 (6 bases). Germline CDR1 reads SQVTM; CDR2 reads ANQGSEA. V dropped 4 bases and J dropped 2 bases, with 18 bases sitting between them. There are 16 residues in the CDR3. The CDR3 sequence: CSVVRHAGQTYNEQFF. The CDR3 region has the DNA TGCAGCGTTGTGCGGCACGCGGGGCAAACCTACAATGAGCAGTTCTTC.

This clone appeared a few times. This chain uses TRBV9 with TRBJ2-1; TRBD2 agrees at 9 bases. Germline CDR1 is SGDLS and CDR2 is YYNGEE. The CDR3 runs to 14 residues. The V gene end was trimmed by 2 bases and the J gene end by 7 bases; junction bases not matched to a gene: 4. For the CDR3, the DNA is TGTGCCAGCAGCGTGTCTAGCGGGAATAATGAGCAGTTCTTC. Translated: CASSVSSGNNEQFF.

At least ten counts were recorded for this clone. The chain is built from TRBV7-2 and TRBJ2-3; 9 bases are a match to TRBD2. The germline CDR1 and CDR2 sequences are SGHTA and FQGNSA. J lost 10 bases, V lost 6 bases, and 8 bases had no gene match. The CDR3 consists of 13 residues. The CDR3: CASSSTAGGPQYF. CDR3 coding DNA: TGTGCCAGCAGTTCAACAGCGGGAGGTCCGCAGTATTTT.